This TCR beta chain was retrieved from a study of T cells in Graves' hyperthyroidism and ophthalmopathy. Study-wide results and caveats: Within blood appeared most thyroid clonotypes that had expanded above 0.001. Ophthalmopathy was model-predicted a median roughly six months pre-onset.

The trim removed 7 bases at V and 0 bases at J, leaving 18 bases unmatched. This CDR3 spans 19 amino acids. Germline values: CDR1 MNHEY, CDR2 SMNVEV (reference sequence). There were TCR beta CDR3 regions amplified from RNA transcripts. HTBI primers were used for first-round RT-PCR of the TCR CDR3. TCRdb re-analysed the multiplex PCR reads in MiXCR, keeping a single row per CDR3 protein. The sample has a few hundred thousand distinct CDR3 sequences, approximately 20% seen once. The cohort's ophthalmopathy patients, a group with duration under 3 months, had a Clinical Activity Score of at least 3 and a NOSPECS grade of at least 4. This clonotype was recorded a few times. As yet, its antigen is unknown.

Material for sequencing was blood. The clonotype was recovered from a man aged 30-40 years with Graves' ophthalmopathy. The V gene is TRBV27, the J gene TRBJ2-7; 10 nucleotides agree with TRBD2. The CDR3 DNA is TGTGCCAGCACCCCCTCCCCAATAGCGGGAGGCCCGAGCTCCTACGAGCAGTACTTC. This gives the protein CASTPSPIAGGPSSYEQYF.